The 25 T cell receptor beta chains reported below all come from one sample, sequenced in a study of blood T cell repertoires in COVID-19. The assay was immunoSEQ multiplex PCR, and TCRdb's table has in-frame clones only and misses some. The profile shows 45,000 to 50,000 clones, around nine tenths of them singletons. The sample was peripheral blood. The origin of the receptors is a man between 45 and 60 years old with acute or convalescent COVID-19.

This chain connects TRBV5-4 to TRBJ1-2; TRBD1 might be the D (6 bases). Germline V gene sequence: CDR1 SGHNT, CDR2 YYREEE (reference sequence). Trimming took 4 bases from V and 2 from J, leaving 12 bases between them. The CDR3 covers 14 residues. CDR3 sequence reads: CASSLGASNYGYTF. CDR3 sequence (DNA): TGTGCCAGCAGCCTGGGGGCCAGCAACTATGGCTACACCTTC. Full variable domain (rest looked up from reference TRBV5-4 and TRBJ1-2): ETGVTQSPTHLIKTRGQQVTLRCSSQSGHNTVSWYQQALGQGPQFIFQYYREEENGRGNFPPRFSGLQFPNYSSELNVNALELDDSALYLCASSLGASNYGYTFGSGTRLTVV.

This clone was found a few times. The CDR3 nucleotides read TGTGCCAGCAGTCGGGATTGGGGGGGCGCCTACGAGCAGTACTTC. Amino acids: CASSRDWGGAYEQYF. The chain uses TRBV6-5 and TRBJ2-7, with D possibly matching TRBD2 (7 bases). The germline V gene has CDR1 MNHEY and CDR2 SVGAGI. This CDR3 has 15 residues. V lost 5 bases and J 2 bases, leaving 16 bases between the germline ends.

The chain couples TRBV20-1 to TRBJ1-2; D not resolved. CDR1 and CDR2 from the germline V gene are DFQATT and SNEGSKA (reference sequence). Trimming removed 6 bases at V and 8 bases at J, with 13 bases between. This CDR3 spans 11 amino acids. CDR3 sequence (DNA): TGCAGTGCAGAGGTTTCGGGAGGCTACACCTTC. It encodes CSAEVSGGYTF.

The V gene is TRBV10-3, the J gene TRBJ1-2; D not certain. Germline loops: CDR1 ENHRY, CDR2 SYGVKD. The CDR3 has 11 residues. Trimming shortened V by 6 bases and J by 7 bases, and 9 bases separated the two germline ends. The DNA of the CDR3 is TGTGCCATCAGCCGAGGCGGTGGCTACACCTTC. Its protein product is CAISRGGGYTF.

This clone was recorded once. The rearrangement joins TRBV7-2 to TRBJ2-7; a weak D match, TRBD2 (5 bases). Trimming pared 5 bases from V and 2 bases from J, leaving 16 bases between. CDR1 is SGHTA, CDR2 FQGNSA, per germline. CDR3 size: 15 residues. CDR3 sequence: CASSPRVGGAYEQYF. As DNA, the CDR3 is TGTGCCAGCAGCCCCCGGGTTGGAGGTGCCTACGAGCAGTACTTC.

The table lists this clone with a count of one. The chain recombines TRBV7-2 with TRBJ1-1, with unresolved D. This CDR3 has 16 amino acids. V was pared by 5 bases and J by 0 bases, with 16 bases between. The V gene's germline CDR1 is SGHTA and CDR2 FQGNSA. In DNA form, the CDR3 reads TGTGCCAGCAGCCGCGAGGCGGGATTCATGAACACTGAAGCTTTCTTT. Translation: CASSREAGFMNTEAFF.

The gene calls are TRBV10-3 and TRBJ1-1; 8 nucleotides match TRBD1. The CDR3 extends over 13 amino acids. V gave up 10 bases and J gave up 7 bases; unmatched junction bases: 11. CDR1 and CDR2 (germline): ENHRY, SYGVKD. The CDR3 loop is CATLRQGADEAFF. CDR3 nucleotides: TGTGCCACCCTGAGGCAGGGGGCCGATGAAGCTTTCTTT.

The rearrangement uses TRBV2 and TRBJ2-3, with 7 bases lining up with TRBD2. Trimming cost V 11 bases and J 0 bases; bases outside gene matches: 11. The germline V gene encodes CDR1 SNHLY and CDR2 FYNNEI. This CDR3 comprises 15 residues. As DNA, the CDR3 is TGTGCCGCCAGTCGACTAGCATCTAGCACAGATACGCAGTATTTT. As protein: CAASRLASSTDTQYF.

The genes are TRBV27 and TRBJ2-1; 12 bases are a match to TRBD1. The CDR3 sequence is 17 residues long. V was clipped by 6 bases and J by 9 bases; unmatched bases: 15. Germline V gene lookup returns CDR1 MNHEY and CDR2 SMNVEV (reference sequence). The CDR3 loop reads CASRPGQGASGMPEQFF. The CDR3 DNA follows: TGTGCCAGCAGGCCGGGACAGGGGGCTTCAGGGATGCCTGAGCAGTTCTTC.

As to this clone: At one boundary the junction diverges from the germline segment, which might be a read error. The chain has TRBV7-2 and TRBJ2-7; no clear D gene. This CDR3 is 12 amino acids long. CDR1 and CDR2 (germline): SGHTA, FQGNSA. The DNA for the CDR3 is TGTGCCAGCAGCTTAAACTCCGACGAGCAGTACTTC. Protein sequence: CASSLNSDEQYF.

CDR3 nucleotides: TGTGCCAGCAGTACAGGCTTTCCGAGCTATGGCTACACCTTC. Translating it yields CASSTGFPSYGYTF. The chain recombines TRBV27 with TRBJ1-2, with a weak D call TRBD1 (5 bases). The germline V gene encodes CDR1 MNHEY and CDR2 SMNVEV (reference sequence). The CDR3 extends over 14 amino acids. V was pared by 5 bases and J by 4 bases, with 14 bases between.

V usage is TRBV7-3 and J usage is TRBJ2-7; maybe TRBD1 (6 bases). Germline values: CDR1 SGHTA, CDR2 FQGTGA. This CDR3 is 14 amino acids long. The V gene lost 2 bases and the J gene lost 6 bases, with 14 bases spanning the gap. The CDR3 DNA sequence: TGTGCCAGCAGCTTAGCAGGGGCACCCGGCGAGCAGTACTTC. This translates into CASSLAGAPGEQYF. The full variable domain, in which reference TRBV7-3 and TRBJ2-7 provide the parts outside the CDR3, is GAGVSQTPSNKVTEKGKYVELRCDPISGHTALYWYRQSLGQGPEFLIYFQGTGAADDSGLPNDRFFAVRPEGSVSTLKIQRTERGDSAVYLCASSLAGAPGEQYFGPGTRLTVT.

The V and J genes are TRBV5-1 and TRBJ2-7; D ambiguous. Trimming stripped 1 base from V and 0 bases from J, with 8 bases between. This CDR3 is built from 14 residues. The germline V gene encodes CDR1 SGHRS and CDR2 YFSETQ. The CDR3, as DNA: TGCGCCAGCAGCTTGACCCCCGGCTCCTACGAGCAGTACTTC. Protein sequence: CASSLTPGSYEQYF. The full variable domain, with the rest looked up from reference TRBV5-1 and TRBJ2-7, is KAGVTQTPRYLIKTRGQQVTLSCSPISGHRSVSWYQQTPGQGLQFLFEYFSETQRNKGNFPGRFSGRQFSNSRSEMNVSTLELGDSALYLCASSLTPGSYEQYFGPGTRLTVT.

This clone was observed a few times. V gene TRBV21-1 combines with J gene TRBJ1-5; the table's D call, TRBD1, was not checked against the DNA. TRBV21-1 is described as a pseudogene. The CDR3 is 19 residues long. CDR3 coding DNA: TGTGCCAGCAGCGAAAGCCCCGGACAGGGGGGAGTAAGCAATCAGCCCCAGCATTTT. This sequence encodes CASSESPGQGGVSNQPQHF.

CDR3 DNA sequence: TGTGCCAGCAGTCTTGGGGGGGCTGGGGTCTATGGCTACACCTTC. Its translation is CASSLGGAGVYGYTF. The genes are TRBV6-6 and TRBJ1-2, with a weak D call TRBD1 (6 bases). CDR3 length: 15 residues. From germline, CDR1 is MNHNY and CDR2 SVGAGI (reference sequence). V was trimmed by 5 bases and J by 4 bases, leaving 17 bases between them.

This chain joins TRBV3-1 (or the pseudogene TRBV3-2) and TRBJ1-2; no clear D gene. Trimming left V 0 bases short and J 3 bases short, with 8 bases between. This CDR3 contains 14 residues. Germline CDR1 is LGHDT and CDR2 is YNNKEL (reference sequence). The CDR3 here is CASSQESADYGYTF. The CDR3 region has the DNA TGTGCCAGCAGCCAAGAGTCGGCGGACTATGGCTACACCTTC.

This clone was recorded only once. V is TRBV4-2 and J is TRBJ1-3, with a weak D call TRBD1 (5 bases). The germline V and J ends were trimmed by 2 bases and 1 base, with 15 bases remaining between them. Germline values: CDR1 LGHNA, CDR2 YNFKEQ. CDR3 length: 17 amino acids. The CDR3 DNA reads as TGTGCCAGCAGCCAAATGGCACTCGGGGGTTCTGGAAACACCATATATTTT. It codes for CASSQMALGGSGNTIYF.

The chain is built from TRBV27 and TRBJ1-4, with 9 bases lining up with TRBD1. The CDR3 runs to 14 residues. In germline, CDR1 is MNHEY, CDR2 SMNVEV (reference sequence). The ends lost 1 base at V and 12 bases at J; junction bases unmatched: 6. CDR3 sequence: CASSLYRGRKELFF. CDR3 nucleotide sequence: TGTGCCAGCAGTTTATACAGGGGGCGTAAAGAACTGTTTTTT.

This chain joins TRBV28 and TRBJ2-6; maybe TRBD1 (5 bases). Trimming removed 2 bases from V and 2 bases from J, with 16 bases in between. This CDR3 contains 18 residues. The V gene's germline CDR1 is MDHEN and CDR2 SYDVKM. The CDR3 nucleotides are TGTGCCAGCAGTTTAGGTGCCTTGGGGCCCGCTGGGGCCAACGTCCTGACTTTC. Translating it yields CASSLGALGPAGANVLTF.

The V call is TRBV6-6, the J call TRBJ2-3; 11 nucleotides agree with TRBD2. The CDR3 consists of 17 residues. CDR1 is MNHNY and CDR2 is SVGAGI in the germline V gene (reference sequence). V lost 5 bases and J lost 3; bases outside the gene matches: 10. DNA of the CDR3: TGTGCCAGCAGTCCCACCGAACGGACTAGCGGGACAGATACGCAGTATTTT. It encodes CASSPTERTSGTDTQYF.

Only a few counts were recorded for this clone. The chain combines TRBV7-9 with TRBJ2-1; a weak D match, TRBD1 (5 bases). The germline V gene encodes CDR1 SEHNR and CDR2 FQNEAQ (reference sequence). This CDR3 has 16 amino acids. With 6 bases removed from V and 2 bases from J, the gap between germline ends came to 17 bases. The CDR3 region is CASSPNWGKTYNEQFF. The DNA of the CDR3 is TGTGCCAGCAGTCCAAACTGGGGCAAAACCTACAATGAGCAGTTCTTC.

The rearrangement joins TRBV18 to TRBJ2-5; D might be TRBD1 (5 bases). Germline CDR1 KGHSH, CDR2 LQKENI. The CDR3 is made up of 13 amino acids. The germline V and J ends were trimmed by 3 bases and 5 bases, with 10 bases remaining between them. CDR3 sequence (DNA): TGTGCCAGCTCACCTCCCACAGGCGAGACCCAGTACTTC. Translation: CASSPPTGETQYF.

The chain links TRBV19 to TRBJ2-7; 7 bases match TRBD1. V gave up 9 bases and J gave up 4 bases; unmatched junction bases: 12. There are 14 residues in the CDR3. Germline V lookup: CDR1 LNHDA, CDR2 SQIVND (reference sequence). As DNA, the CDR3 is TGTGCCAGGACGGGGACAGCCCAAACTTACGAGCAGTACTTC. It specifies CARTGTAQTYEQYF.

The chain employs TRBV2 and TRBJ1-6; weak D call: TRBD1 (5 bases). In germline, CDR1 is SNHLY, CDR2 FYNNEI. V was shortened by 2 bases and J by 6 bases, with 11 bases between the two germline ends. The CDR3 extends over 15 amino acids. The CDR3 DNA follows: TGTGCCAGCAGTGAATTGGAGCAGGGTAATTCACCCCTCCACTTT. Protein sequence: CASSELEQGNSPLHF.

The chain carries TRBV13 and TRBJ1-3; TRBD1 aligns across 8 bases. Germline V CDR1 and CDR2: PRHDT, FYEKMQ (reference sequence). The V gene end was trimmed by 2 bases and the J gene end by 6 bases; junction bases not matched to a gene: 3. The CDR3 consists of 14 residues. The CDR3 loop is CASSLRTGINTIYF. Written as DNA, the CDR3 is TGTGCCAGCAGCTTACGGACAGGGATAAACACCATATATTTT.